These 5 T cell receptor beta chains came from one sample sequenced in a study of cytomegalovirus exposure and HLA in healthy donors. The table came from immunoSEQ multiplex PCR; TCRdb's copy has only in-frame clones and leaves some out. The sample gives 90,000 to 150,000 clones, about 84% of which show up once; roughly 5.3% is in the top ten. Sequencing was carried out using PBMCs. The receptor source for this set is a man aged 18 to 29 in good health and CMV-seronegative.

The chain combines TRBV5-6 with TRBJ2-5; 7 bases agree with TRBD1. After removal of 7 bases from V and 4 bases from J, the junction contained 13 bases not matched to a gene. The germline gives CDR1 SGHDT, CDR2 YYEEEE. CDR3 length: 15 amino acids. CDR3 region: CASGGPGQGVETQYF. The CDR3 nucleotides read TGTGCCAGCGGAGGACCGGGGCAGGGGGTAGAGACCCAGTACTTC.

This CDR3 reads CASSFLNRGLDTEAFF. The CDR3 DNA sequence: TGTGCCAGCAGTTTTCTTAACAGGGGTCTCGACACTGAAGCTTTCTTT. This chain uses TRBV28 with TRBJ1-1; 7 nucleotides align to TRBD1. After removal of 3 bases from V and 3 bases from J, the junction contained 10 bases not matched to a gene. Germline V gene data show CDR1 as MDHEN and CDR2 as SYDVKM. The CDR3 contains 16 residues.

The genes are TRBV2 and TRBJ1-1; no clear D. With 0 bases removed from V and 5 bases from J, the gap between germline ends came to 13 bases. There are 15 residues in the CDR3. Per germline, CDR1 SNHLY and CDR2 FYNNEI. CDR3 protein: CASSEARAGLTEAFF. CDR3 nucleotides: TGTGCCAGCAGTGAAGCGAGAGCAGGACTGACTGAAGCTTTCTTT.

The V call is TRBV18, the J call TRBJ1-1; no clear D. The CDR3 has 13 amino acids. With 2 bases removed from V and 4 bases from J, the gap between germline ends came to 8 bases. The germline gives CDR1 KGHSH, CDR2 LQKENI. The CDR3 loop reads CASSPKEGTEAFF. CDR3 in DNA: TGTGCCAGCTCACCAAAGGAGGGCACTGAAGCTTTCTTT.

The rearrangement uses TRBV6-1 and TRBJ2-5; D is unresolved. Per the germline V gene, CDR1 is MNHNS and CDR2 is SASEGT. CDR3 size: 11 residues. The ends were cut back, 2 bases at V and 5 bases at J, with 3 bases in the middle. CDR3 loop: CASSELETQYF. The CDR3 DNA follows: TGTGCCAGCAGTGAACTTGAGACCCAGTACTTC.